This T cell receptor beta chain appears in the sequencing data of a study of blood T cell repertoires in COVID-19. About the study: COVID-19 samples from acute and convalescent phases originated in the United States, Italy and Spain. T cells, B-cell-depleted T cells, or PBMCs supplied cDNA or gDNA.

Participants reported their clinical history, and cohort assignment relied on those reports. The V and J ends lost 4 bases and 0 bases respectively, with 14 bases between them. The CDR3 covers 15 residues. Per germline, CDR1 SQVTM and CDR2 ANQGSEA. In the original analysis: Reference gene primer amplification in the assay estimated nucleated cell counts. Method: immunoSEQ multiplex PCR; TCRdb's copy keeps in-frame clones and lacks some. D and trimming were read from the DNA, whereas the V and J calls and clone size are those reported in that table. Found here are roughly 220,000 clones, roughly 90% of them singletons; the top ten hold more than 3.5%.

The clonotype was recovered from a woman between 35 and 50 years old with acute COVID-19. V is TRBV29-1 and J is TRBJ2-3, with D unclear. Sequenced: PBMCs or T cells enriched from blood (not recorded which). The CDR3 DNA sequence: TGCAGCGTTGTCCGCGGTCCTACTAGCACAGATACGCAGTATTTT. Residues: CSVVRGPTSTDTQYF.